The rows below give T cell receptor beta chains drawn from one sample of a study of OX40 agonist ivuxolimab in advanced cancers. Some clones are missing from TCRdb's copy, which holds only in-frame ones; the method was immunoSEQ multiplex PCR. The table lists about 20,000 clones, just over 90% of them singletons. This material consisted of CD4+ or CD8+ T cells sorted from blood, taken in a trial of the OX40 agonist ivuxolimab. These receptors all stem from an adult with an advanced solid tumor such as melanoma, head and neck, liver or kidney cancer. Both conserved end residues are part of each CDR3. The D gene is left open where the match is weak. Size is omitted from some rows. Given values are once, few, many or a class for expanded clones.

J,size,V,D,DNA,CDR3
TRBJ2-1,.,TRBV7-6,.,TGTGCCAGCAGCTCGGCCGGGGGGCTCTACAATGAGCAGTTCTTC,CASSSAGGLYNEQFF
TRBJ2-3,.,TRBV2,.,TGTGCCAGCAGCGGGGGAGCAGGCACAGATACGCAGTATTTT,CASSGGAGTDTQYF
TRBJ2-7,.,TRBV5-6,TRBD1,TGTGCCAGCAGCGCTCCGGGACAGGCCAACTACGAGCAGTACTTC,CASSAPGQANYEQYF
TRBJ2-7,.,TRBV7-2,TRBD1,TGTGCCAGCAGCCTCGGGACAGGTATAGACGAGCAGTACTTC,CASSLGTGIDEQYF
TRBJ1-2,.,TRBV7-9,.,TGTGCCAGCAGACCCTTAACCGTTCGGGACGCTAGCTATGGCTACACCTTC,CASRPLTVRDASYGYTF
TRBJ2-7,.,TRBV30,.,TGTGCCTGGAGTTTTGGAACCTACGAGCAGTACTTC,CAWSFGTYEQYF
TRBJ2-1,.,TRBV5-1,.,TGCGCCAGCAGCCCCGGACGAGGGGATGAGCAGTTCTTC,CASSPGRGDEQFF
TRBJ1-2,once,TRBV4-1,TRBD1,TGCGCCAGCAGCCAAGAGGGGACAGGGGTCTATGGCTACACCTTC,CASSQEGTGVYGYTF
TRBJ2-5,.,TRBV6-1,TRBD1,TGTGCCAGCAGTGTTCGGGACAGACAAGAGACCCAGTACTTC,CASSVRDRQETQYF
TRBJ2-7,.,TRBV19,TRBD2,TGTGCCAGTAGTATAGTCGGGGGGAGCTCCTACGAGCAGTACTTC,CASSIVGGSSYEQYF
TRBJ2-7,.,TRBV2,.,TGTGCCAGCAGTGAAGCGCGGGGCTACGAGCAGTACTTC,CASSEARGYEQYF